The 24 T cell receptor beta chains reported below all come from one sample, sequenced in a study of T cell repertoires in cytomegalovirus infection (dated 2019 in TCRdb). Their antigen targets remain unknown. The reads were generated on an Illumina HiSeq 1500. In TCRdb, the public reads were trimmed at Q25 with fastp and aligned with MiXCR, with productive beta chains retained. When rows share a CDR3 protein, they turn into one entry using the most common DNA and genes. This sample comprises roughly 700,000 distinct CDR3 sequences, about 30% of them detected only once. The leading ten clones occupy 15% to 20% of the sample. The treatment or condition label, read with the paper, signifies: in vitro stimulation with specific CMV peptide epitopes to enrich CMV-specific T cells. The input for sequencing was cultured PBMCs, taken from culture after CMV antigen stimulation. All receptors come from a human donor in good health (CMV status not recorded). Some clones in this sample may be carry-over from other donors' samples.

The chain carries TRBV19 and TRBJ1-6, with 7 nucleotides matching TRBD1. V lost 4 bases and J lost 12; bases outside the gene matches: 9. The CDR3 contains 14 residues. Germline CDR1 and CDR2: LNHDA and SQIVND (reference sequence). The CDR3 nucleotides read TGTGCCAGTAGTACGGGACAGATGAGAGGACCCCTCCACTTT. Translation: CASSTGQMRGPLHF.

The chain carries TRBV7-9 and TRBJ2-7; D unresolved. The CDR3 consists of 12 residues. Germline V gives CDR1 SEHNR, CDR2 FQNEAQ (reference sequence). With 0 bases removed from V and 8 bases from J, the gap between germline ends came to 8 bases. The CDR3 reads CASSLAQDKQYF. In DNA form, the CDR3 reads TGTGCCAGCAGCTTAGCGCAGGATAAGCAGTACTTC.

This clonotype has more than one count but fewer than ten. This rearrangement joins TRBV7-9 to TRBJ1-1; D ambiguous. The CDR3 contains 15 residues. V gave up 5 bases and J gave up 6 bases, with 19 bases separating them. Per germline, CDR1 SEHNR and CDR2 FQNEAQ (reference sequence). The CDR3 region has the DNA TGTGCCAGCAGCGATACCGGGTTGACGGGTCCTGAAGCTTTCTTT. Translated: CASSDTGLTGPEAFF. The complete variable domain, with remaining parts taken from reference TRBV7-9 and TRBJ1-1, reads DTGVSQNPRHKITKRGQNVTFRCDPISEHNRLYWYRQTLGQGPEFLTYFQNEAQLEKSRLLSDRFSAERPKGSFSTLEIQRTEQGDSAMYLCASSDTGLTGPEAFFGQGTRLTVV.

The J gene is TRBJ1-2, the V gene TRBV7-2, with D hard to call. Germline CDR1 and CDR2: SGHTA and FQGNSA. The germline V and J ends were trimmed by 8 bases and 0 bases, with 10 bases remaining between them. The CDR3 runs to 13 residues. Here the CDR3 reads CASARLANYGYTF. The CDR3 DNA follows: TGTGCCAGCGCCAGGTTGGCTAACTATGGCTACACCTTC.

The rearrangement links TRBV6-1 to TRBJ1-2; tentative D call: TRBD1 (6 bases). Trimming stripped 5 bases from V and 1 base from J, with 8 bases between. In germline, CDR1 is MNHNS, CDR2 SASEGT. The length of the CDR3 is 13 residues. CDR3 loop: CASSRQVNYGYTF. The CDR3 coding sequence is TGTGCCAGCAGTCGACAGGTTAACTATGGCTACACCTTC.

This clonotype has at least ten counts. The rearrangement links TRBV7-2 to TRBJ1-5; 7 nucleotides match TRBD1. Germline assignment: CDR1 SGHTA and CDR2 FQGNSA. The length of the CDR3 is 15 residues. V shed 4 bases, J shed 0 bases, and the junction held 3 bases outside the gene matches. CDR3: CASSSQGGSNQPQHF. The CDR3 DNA follows: TGTGCCAGCAGCTCGCAGGGGGGTAGCAATCAGCCCCAGCATTTT.

The chain joins TRBV20-1 to TRBJ2-7; the D gene is possibly TRBD1 (6 bases). Trimming stripped 8 bases from V and 0 bases from J, with 17 bases between. Germline CDR1 DFQATT, CDR2 SNEGSKA (reference sequence). This CDR3 region has 14 residues. For the CDR3, the DNA is TGCAGTTATCTCCGGGACACTAACTCCTACGAGCAGTACTTC. This translates into CSYLRDTNSYEQYF.

The rearrangement uses TRBV19 and TRBJ2-1; 8 bases map to TRBD1. Germline V CDR1 and CDR2: LNHDA, SQIVND (reference sequence). CDR3 length: 14 residues. Unmatched junction bases numbered 8, after V lost 5 bases and J lost 8 bases. The CDR3 spells CASSVARGQDEQFF. CDR3 DNA sequence: TGTGCCAGTAGTGTCGCCAGGGGGCAGGATGAGCAGTTCTTC. The variable domain in full, with the rest retrieved from reference TRBV19 and TRBJ2-1, is DGGITQSPKYLFRKEGQNVTLSCEQNLNHDAMYWYRQDPGQGLRLIYYSQIVNDFQKGDIAEGYSVSREKKESFPLTVTSAQKNPTAFYLCASSVARGQDEQFFGPGTRLTVL.

This clonotype was found a few times. The chain couples TRBV27 to TRBJ1-2; 7 nucleotides align to TRBD1. This CDR3 is 13 amino acids long. Looked up from germline, CDR1 is MNHEY and CDR2 is SMNVEV (reference sequence). The V and J ends lost 7 bases and 7 bases, in that order; junction bases with no gene match: 9. CDR3 loop: CASTTGQGGGYTF. In DNA, the CDR3 is TGTGCCAGCACCACCGGGCAGGGGGGTGGCTACACCTTC.

Only one count was recorded for this clonotype. The chain joins TRBV20-1 to TRBJ2-7, with a tentative D call TRBD1 (6 bases). Germline assignment: CDR1 DFQATT and CDR2 SNEGSKA (reference sequence). The CDR3 consists of 12 residues. V was cut by 3 bases and J by 3 bases, with 9 bases left in between. In DNA, the CDR3 is TGCAGTGCTAGCTCCAGGGGCTACGAGCAGTACTTC. Protein sequence: CSASSRGYEQYF.

The rearrangement links TRBV27 to TRBJ2-3, with 7 positions matching TRBD2. V lost 5 bases to trimming and J lost 4 bases; unmatched junction nucleotides: 6. Germline V CDR1 and CDR2: MNHEY, SMNVEV (reference sequence). This CDR3 has 14 amino acids. Here the CDR3 reads CASSRGLDPDTQYF. The CDR3 DNA reads TGTGCCAGCAGTCGCGGACTAGACCCAGATACGCAGTATTTT.

The chain recombines TRBV20-1 with TRBJ1-5, with D hard to call. V was pared by 3 bases and J by 0 bases, with 6 bases between. The CDR3 contains 13 residues. From germline, CDR1 is DFQATT and CDR2 SNEGSKA (reference sequence). The CDR3 protein is CSASWDSNQPQHF. The CDR3, as DNA: TGCAGTGCTAGTTGGGATAGCAATCAGCCCCAGCATTTT.

The genes are TRBV5-4 and TRBJ2-1; D remains unclear. The CDR3 extends over 14 amino acids. Germline V gives CDR1 SGHNT, CDR2 YYREEE (reference sequence). Trimming took off 5 bases at V and 5 bases at J, with 14 bases between the two ends. The CDR3 DNA sequence: TGTGCCAGCAGTTTGATTGGCCTAGACAATGAGCAGTTCTTC. Protein sequence: CASSLIGLDNEQFF.

This clonotype was seen only once. The chain employs TRBV20-1 and TRBJ2-5, with D possibly TRBD1 on 6 matching bases. This CDR3 contains 12 residues. Trimming left V 3 bases short and J 9 bases short, with 14 bases between. The germline V gene encodes CDR1 DFQATT and CDR2 SNEGSKA (reference sequence). The CDR3 DNA reads TGCAGTGCTAGGGACAGCATGGGCGCCCAGTACTTC. Protein product: CSARDSMGAQYF.

This clonotype was detected a few times. The CDR3 coding sequence is TGTGCCAGTAGTCGGGAGATGACGGACACCATATATTTT. Its translation: CASSREMTDTIYF. The rearrangement uses TRBV19 and TRBJ1-3, with no clear D. The CDR3 sequence is 13 residues long. The germline V gene has CDR1 LNHDA and CDR2 SQIVND (reference sequence). The V and J ends lost 5 bases and 8 bases respectively, with 13 bases between them.

The J gene is TRBJ2-1, the V gene TRBV28; tentative D call: TRBD2 (5 bases). CDR1 is MDHEN and CDR2 is SYDVKM in the germline V gene. V lost 5 bases and J 15 bases, leaving 17 bases between the germline ends. This CDR3 contains 12 residues. CDR3 nucleotide sequence: TGTGCCAGCAGTGGAACTACAATGAGCGGGTTCTTC. This encodes CASSGTTMSGFF.

The chain links TRBV6-5 to TRBJ2-1, with D possibly being TRBD2 (6 bases). This CDR3 has 16 residues. Between the trimmed V and J ends, which lost 5 bases and 8 bases, there was a span of 22 bases. Germline V gene sequence: CDR1 MNHEY, CDR2 SVGAGI. CDR3 in DNA: TGTGCCAGCAGTCTCCTGGGGGGAGGCCTTTTGGATGAGCAGTTCTTC. Its translation: CASSLLGGGLLDEQFF.

This clonotype came up a few times. The chain links TRBV6-1 to TRBJ2-2, with D possibly being TRBD1 or TRBD2 (6 bases each). The CDR3 contains 16 residues. The V gene's germline CDR1 is MNHNS and CDR2 SASEGT. V was pared by 3 bases and J by 4 bases, with 15 bases between. The CDR3 bases are TGTGCCAGCAGTGAGACAATCGGGGGCGCCACCGGGGAGCTGTTTTTT. Encoded protein: CASSETIGGATGELFF.

This clonotype was picked up a small number of times. The chain links TRBV7-9 to TRBJ1-1; D possibly corresponds to TRBD1 (5 bases). Trimming took off 5 bases at V and 7 bases at J, with 11 bases between the two ends. The CDR3 loop spans 12 amino acids. CDR1 is SEHNR, CDR2 FQNEAQ, per germline (reference sequence). The CDR3 protein is CASSPQGSEAFF. CDR3 in DNA: TGTGCCAGCAGCCCCCAGGGTAGTGAAGCTTTCTTT.

V is TRBV29-1 and J is TRBJ2-5; D is possibly TRBD1 (5 bases). Looked up from germline, CDR1 is SQVTM and CDR2 is ANQGSEA. V lost 5 bases, J lost 0 bases, and 13 bases lay in between. The CDR3 runs 14 residues. The CDR3 spells CSVTTDPYQETQYF. The DNA of the CDR3 is TGCAGCGTTACGACAGACCCGTACCAAGAGACCCAGTACTTC. Supplemented by reference TRBV29-1 and TRBJ2-5, the full variable domain reads SAVISQKPSRDICQRGTSLTIQCQVDSQVTMMFWYRQQPGQSLTLIATANQGSEATYESGFVIDKFPISRPNLTFSTLTVSNMSPEDSSIYLCSVTTDPYQETQYFGPGTRLLVL.

This chain connects TRBV25-1 to TRBJ1-4; tentatively, D is TRBD1 (5 bases). Trimming shortened V by 1 base and J by 6 bases, and 15 bases separated the two germline ends. The CDR3 contains 16 residues. Germline assignment: CDR1 MGHDK and CDR2 SYGVNS. DNA for the CDR3: TGTGCCAGCAGTGAATCAGGCAGTGAGGGACATGAAAAACTGTTTTTT. It codes for CASSESGSEGHEKLFF.

The rearrangement links TRBV6-1 to TRBJ1-6; unclear D gene. Germline loops: CDR1 MNHNS, CDR2 SASEGT. Trimming left V 7 bases short and J 10 bases short, with 20 bases between. This CDR3 region has 15 residues. DNA of the CDR3: TGTGCCAGCACTTCAATGCGGGAGGGTTACTCACCCCTCCACTTT. The encoded protein is CASTSMREGYSPLHF.

There are a few counts of this clonotype. V is TRBV19 and J is TRBJ1-3, with D unclear. The germline V and J ends were trimmed by 9 bases and 1 base, with 10 bases remaining between them. The CDR3 totals 13 residues. Germline values: CDR1 LNHDA, CDR2 SQIVND (reference sequence). CDR3 in amino acids: CASGRLSGNTIYF. The CDR3 nucleotides read TGTGCCAGCGGACGGTTGTCTGGAAACACCATATATTTT.

The chain combines TRBV7-2 with TRBJ2-7; 12 bases fit TRBD2. With V trimmed by 5 bases and J by 2 bases, 13 bases remained unmatched. Germline loops: CDR1 SGHTA, CDR2 FQGNSA. The CDR3 extends over 18 amino acids. The CDR3 sequence: CASSQEAGLAGPAYEQYF. The CDR3 nucleotides read TGTGCCAGCAGCCAAGAGGCCGGACTAGCGGGACCGGCCTACGAGCAGTACTTC.